This T cell receptor (beta chain) is from a study of blood T cell repertoires in COVID-19. The overall study: Whether acute or convalescent, the COVID-19 samples came from the United States, Italy and Spain. The analysed material was cDNA or gDNA that came from T cells, B-cell-depleted T cells, or PBMCs.

In the source study's methods: Amplification with reference gene primers provided the estimates of nucleated cell counts. Generated by immunoSEQ multiplex PCR, the TCRdb table keeps only in-frame clones and is missing some. V and J calls and clone size come straight from that table; D and trimming were deduced from the DNA. Here the sample spans around 380,000 clones, more than 65% being singletons. With regard to this clone: The junction departs from germline at one end; a sequencing error may be responsible.

CDR3 length equals 13 residues. Per germline, CDR1 SGHRS and CDR2 YFSETQ. The sequence derives from a human donor with acute or convalescent COVID-19. The donor label of this sample is uncertain. The gene calls are TRBV5-1 and TRBJ2-7, with 8 bases identical to TRBD2. Sequenced: peripheral blood. CDR3 amino acids: CARSGLPGGEQYF. CDR3 DNA: TGCGCCCGCAGCGGACTCCCGGGGGGGGAGCAGTACTTC.